These 25 T cell receptor beta chains originate from one sample sequenced in a study of cytomegalovirus exposure and HLA in healthy donors. Measured with immunoSEQ multiplex PCR; TCRdb has only the in-frame clones, and not every one. In the table there are some 98,000 clones, around 88% of which are singletons. The source material was PBMCs. These receptors were collected from a woman between 25 and 40 years old in good health and CMV-seronegative.

The chain is built from TRBV2 and TRBJ1-5, with TRBD1 matching over 9 bases. CDR1 SNHLY and CDR2 FYNNEI come from the germline V gene. The ends lost 2 bases at V and 3 bases at J; junction bases unmatched: 5. The CDR3 loop spans 16 amino acids. Here the CDR3 DNA reads TGTGCCAGCAGTGAAAGACAGGGGGGCTTCAATCAGCCCCAGCATTTT. Translation gives CASSERQGGFNQPQHF.

The CDR3 region has the DNA TGTGCCAGCAGCATCTGGGCAGGGTTTTCCTACGAGCAGTACTTC. It specifies CASSIWAGFSYEQYF. This chain uses TRBV6-5 with TRBJ2-7; a possible D gene is TRBD1 (5 bases). CDR1 is MNHEY, CDR2 SVGAGI, per germline. Trimming took 6 bases from V and 1 from J, leaving 16 bases between them. This CDR3 is built from 15 residues.

The count of this clone is one. The rearrangement uses TRBV7-8 and TRBJ1-6, with no clear D. This CDR3 has 20 residues. Looked up from germline, CDR1 is SGHVS and CDR2 is FQNEAQ. Trimming removed 2 bases at V and 0 bases at J, with 20 bases between. The CDR3 sequence: CASSLWPTRVGSSYNSPLHF. DNA of the CDR3: TGTGCCAGCAGCTTATGGCCGACACGAGTTGGAAGCTCCTATAATTCACCCCTCCACTTT.

J is TRBJ1-5 and V is TRBV19, with D perhaps TRBD1 (6 bases). CDR3 length: 15 residues. From germline, CDR1 is LNHDA and CDR2 SQIVND (reference sequence). The V end lost 3 bases, the J end lost 5 bases, and 14 bases lay between the germline ends. The CDR3 nucleotides read TGTGCCAGTAGTATTAAACAGGGCTCCCATCAGCCCCAGCATTTT. It encodes CASSIKQGSHQPQHF.

V usage is TRBV18 and J usage is TRBJ2-7; 7 bases agree with TRBD1. The length of the CDR3 is 15 residues. V gave up 4 bases and J gave up 1 base; unmatched junction bases: 7. Per the germline V gene, CDR1 is KGHSH and CDR2 is LQKENI. Here the CDR3 DNA reads TGTGCCAGCTCACATATGACAGGGCGATCCTACGAGCAGTACTTC. Amino acid sequence: CASSHMTGRSYEQYF.

This chain links TRBV7-3 with TRBJ2-7; TRBD1 aligns across 9 bases. Germline assignment: CDR1 SGHTA and CDR2 FQGTGA. The CDR3 runs 14 residues. Trimming removed 5 bases from V and 2 bases from J; junction bases left unmatched: 4. In DNA, the CDR3 is TGTGCCAGCAGCCCGACAGGGGGTCCCTACGAGCAGTACTTC. Its protein is CASSPTGGPYEQYF.

The chain joins TRBV7-9 to TRBJ2-7, with TRBD1 as a possible D gene (6 bases). Per germline, CDR1 SEHNR and CDR2 FQNEAQ (reference sequence). V shed 5 bases and J shed 0 bases, with 14 bases lying between them. The CDR3 is 15 residues long. In DNA, the CDR3 is TGTGCCAGCAGCCAGGACAGCCTTAGCTCCTACGAGCAGTACTTC. It codes for CASSQDSLSSYEQYF. Supplemented by reference TRBV7-9 and TRBJ2-7, the full variable domain reads DTGVSQNPRHKITKRGQNVTFRCDPISEHNRLYWYRQTLGQGPEFLTYFQNEAQLEKSRLLSDRFSAERPKGSFSTLEIQRTEQGDSAMYLCASSQDSLSSYEQYFGPGTRLTVT.

The chain recombines TRBV6-6 with TRBJ1-4; D ambiguous. Trimming shortened V by 0 bases and J by 6 bases, and 14 bases separated the two germline ends. The germline V gene has CDR1 MNHNY and CDR2 SVGAGI (reference sequence). CDR3 length equals 16 residues. The CDR3 here is CASSYSPRTAHEKLFF. In nucleotides, the CDR3 is TGTGCCAGCAGTTACTCCCCTCGGACTGCGCATGAAAAACTGTTTTTT.

The chain combines TRBV29-1 with TRBJ2-5; 8 nucleotides match TRBD1. J gave up 4 bases and V 6 bases, and 10 bases lay outside the gene matches. Per the germline V gene, CDR1 is SQVTM and CDR2 is ANQGSEA. CDR3 size: 14 residues. CDR3 in DNA: TGCAGCGTCCTAGAGACAGGGGCTGGAGAGACCCAGTACTTC. Translation gives CSVLETGAGETQYF.

The chain carries TRBV5-1 and TRBJ1-3; 8 bases agree with TRBD1. The CDR3 spans 15 residues. J lost 0 bases, V lost 4 bases, and 3 bases had no gene match. From germline, CDR1 is SGHRS and CDR2 YFSETQ. CDR3 sequence (DNA): TGCGCCAGCAGCCCGACAGGGGTCTCTGGAAACACCATATATTTT. Translating gives CASSPTGVSGNTIYF.

This chain connects TRBV19 to TRBJ1-2; D possibly corresponds to TRBD1 (6 bases). This CDR3 has 14 residues. V gave up 6 bases and J gave up 4 bases, with 15 bases separating them. Germline-derived CDR1 and CDR2 are LNHDA and SQIVND (reference sequence). The CDR3 reads CASRLQGPPYGYTF. In nucleotides, the CDR3 is TGTGCCAGTAGACTACAGGGTCCCCCCTATGGCTACACCTTC.

The rearrangement joins TRBV28 to TRBJ2-7; no definite D call. The CDR3 consists of 10 residues. Trimming cost V 6 bases and J 4 bases, with 4 bases left between them. Germline CDR1 and CDR2: MDHEN and SYDVKM. The CDR3 loop is CASSRYEQYF. DNA for the CDR3: TGTGCCAGCAGCCGGTACGAGCAGTACTTC.

CDR3 amino acids: CASSQDPTGGYNSPLHF. DNA of the CDR3: TGCGCCAGCAGCCAAGATCCGACAGGGGGTTATAATTCACCCCTCCACTTT. The gene calls are TRBV4-1 and TRBJ1-6; 9 bases align to TRBD1. The ends lost 0 bases at V and 4 bases at J; junction bases unmatched: 4. This CDR3 is 17 amino acids long. CDR1 and CDR2 (germline): MGHRA, YSYEKL.

This chain links TRBV2 with TRBJ2-1; TRBD1 agrees at 12 bases. J gave up 7 bases and V 6 bases, and 13 bases lay outside the gene matches. CDR3 length equals 17 residues. Germline CDR1 is SNHLY and CDR2 is FYNNEI. This CDR3 is CASRETWDRGRENEQFF. CDR3 nucleotides: TGTGCCAGCAGAGAGACTTGGGACAGGGGGCGCGAGAATGAGCAGTTCTTC.

The gene calls are TRBV19 and TRBJ1-2; D perhaps matches TRBD1 (5 bases). Germline lookup yields CDR1 LNHDA and CDR2 SQIVND (reference sequence). The CDR3 runs to 14 residues. Trimming took 3 bases from V and 2 from J, leaving 10 bases between them. CDR3 protein: CASSISAGNYGYTF. The CDR3 coding sequence is TGTGCCAGTAGTATTTCGGCAGGGAACTATGGCTACACCTTC.

The chain joins TRBV7-9 to TRBJ2-5; 7 bases fit TRBD2. Germline CDR1 and CDR2: SEHNR and FQNEAQ (reference sequence). The CDR3 consists of 13 residues. V lost 3 bases and J lost 5; bases outside the gene matches: 3. The CDR3 bases are TGTGCCAGCAGCTTTATGGGGGGGGAGACCCAGTACTTC. Its translation: CASSFMGGETQYF.

The genes are TRBV11-3 and TRBJ2-3; D is undetermined. The CDR3 is 12 residues long. The V gene's germline CDR1 is SGHNT and CDR2 YENEEA. V was cut by 2 bases and J by 5 bases, with 5 bases left in between. The CDR3 region is CASSLYRDTQYF. CDR3 coding DNA: TGTGCCAGCAGCTTATATAGAGATACGCAGTATTTT.

This clone has just a few counts. The V gene is TRBV20-1, the J gene TRBJ1-2; D call uncertain. CDR3 length equals 10 residues. The germline CDR1 and CDR2 sequences are DFQATT and SNEGSKA (reference sequence). V was trimmed by 0 bases and J by 7 bases, leaving 3 bases between them. CDR3 in DNA: TGCAGTGCTAGAGATCGTGGCTACACCTTC. Residues: CSARDRGYTF.

CDR3 coding DNA: TGTGCCAGCAGCCAGCGCTCGGGAACGACTGGAAACACCATATATTTT. Protein product: CASSQRSGTTGNTIYF. V is TRBV7-8 and J is TRBJ1-3; D gene unclear. CDR3 size: 16 residues. Germline CDR1 is SGHVS and CDR2 is FQNEAQ. Trimming removed 5 bases from V and 2 bases from J, with 16 bases in between.

The chain combines TRBV29-1 with TRBJ1-3; D is unresolved. This CDR3 has 13 residues. From germline, CDR1 is SQVTM and CDR2 ANQGSEA. CDR3 in DNA: TGCGCCGGCGGTGGAAACTCTGGAAACACCATATATTTT. Translating it yields CAGGGNSGNTIYF. Supplemented by reference TRBV29-1 and TRBJ1-3, the full variable domain reads SAVISQKPSRDICQRGTSLTIQCQVDSQVTMMFWYRQQPGQSLTLIATANQGSEATYESGFVIDKFPISRPNLTFSTLTVSNMSPEDSSIYLCAGGGNSGNTIYFGEGSWLTVV.

The rearrangement uses TRBV4-1 and TRBJ2-3, with a weak D call TRBD2 (6 bases). V lost 0 bases and J lost 2, with 18 bases in between. Germline V gene lookup returns CDR1 MGHRA and CDR2 YSYEKL. CDR3 length: 18 amino acids. The CDR3 protein is CASSQDLPPPDYTDTQYF. DNA for the CDR3: TGCGCCAGCAGCCAAGATCTTCCCCCCCCGGACTACACAGATACGCAGTATTTT.

The chain links TRBV4-1 to TRBJ2-5, with 8 bases lining up with TRBD1. The CDR3 runs to 15 residues. CDR1 and CDR2 from the germline V gene are MGHRA and YSYEKL. V shed 3 bases and J 1 base; nucleotides not matched to a gene: 4. The CDR3 nucleotides read TGCGCCAGCAGCCACTCCGGACAGGGCCAAGAGACCCAGTACTTC. Residues: CASSHSGQGQETQYF.

This clone was detected only a few times. The V and J genes are TRBV27 and TRBJ1-5; weak D call: TRBD1 (6 bases). V dropped 5 bases and J dropped 9 bases, with 14 bases sitting between them. There are 13 residues in the CDR3. The germline V gene has CDR1 MNHEY and CDR2 SMNVEV (reference sequence). In nucleotides, the CDR3 is TGTGCCAGCAGTCCGGGACAAGGCGGGCCCCAGCATTTT. Amino acids: CASSPGQGGPQHF.

This chain links TRBV4-3 with TRBJ2-2; 7 bases are a match to TRBD2. Germline V gene lookup returns CDR1 LGHNA and CDR2 YSLEER. The V and J ends lost 4 bases and 3 bases, in that order; junction bases with no gene match: 8. The CDR3 has 16 residues. CDR3 in DNA: TGCGCCAGCAGCCCACGGGGAGCGGGGTACACCGGGGAGCTGTTTTTT. Amino acids: CASSPRGAGYTGELFF.

The chain employs TRBV6-5 and TRBJ1-4; a weak D match, TRBD1 (5 bases). The CDR3 runs 15 residues. Germline CDR1 MNHEY, CDR2 SVGAGI. Trimming stripped 5 bases from V and 3 bases from J, with 13 bases between. The CDR3 is CASSLGGRSNEKLFF. The CDR3 DNA is TGTGCCAGCAGTCTCGGGGGACGGTCTAATGAAAAACTGTTTTTT.